The TCR beta chain described here comes from a study of early stage breast cancer tumors. Turning to the study itself: Invasive lobular carcinomas made up about 30% of the 12 ER+/PR+/HER2- tumors. Study conclusions and caveats: In most of the 16 patients, blood comparison separated tumor from normal breast. Enriched TCRB sequences shared across patients were mostly commonly generated sequences.

Data came from immunoSEQ multiplex PCR; TCRdb stores just in-frame clones and leaves some out. The sample yields 65,000 to 75,000 clones, 80% seen once. This clone was recorded only once. Its target is unknown. The trim removed 7 bases at V and 10 bases at J, leaving 9 bases unmatched. Germline lookup yields CDR1 SQVTM and CDR2 ANQGSEA. The CDR3 has 13 amino acids. This clonotype originated in a person in their 40s with breast cancer. V and J are TRBV29-1 and TRBJ1-4; TRBD1 aligns across 10 bases. The sequencing input was blood. CDR3 protein: CSGQGQGEGKLFF. As DNA, the CDR3 is TGCAGCGGGCAAGGACAGGGGGAGGGAAAACTGTTTTTT.